This T cell receptor beta chain was identified during a study of blood T cell repertoires in COVID-19. The wider study: Both acute and convalescent COVID-19 samples were obtained from the United States, Italy and Spain. PBMCs, B-cell-depleted T cells, or T cells were the source of the cDNA or gDNA that made up the material.

In the source study's methods: Reference gene primers were amplified, and this amplification served to estimate nucleated cell counts. Produced via immunoSEQ multiplex PCR; TCRdb's table is partial and in-frame only. V and J calls and clone size are copied from that table; D and trimming were computed from the DNA. The repertoire has over 150,000 clones, 83% of them found once; the top ten carry approximately 2%. This CDR3 is built from 15 residues. The V and J ends lost 5 bases and 9 bases, in that order; junction bases with no gene match: 15. CDR1 is MNHEY and CDR2 is SVGAGI in the germline V gene.

J is TRBJ1-1 and V is TRBV6-5, with TRBD1 matching over 7 bases. This TCR came from an elderly woman with acute or convalescent COVID-19. The material sequenced was peripheral blood. The CDR3 DNA reads TGTGCCAGCAGTATGGAGGGGGCCGCTTTTTCTCAAGCTTTCTTT. Translating gives CASSMEGAAFSQAFF.